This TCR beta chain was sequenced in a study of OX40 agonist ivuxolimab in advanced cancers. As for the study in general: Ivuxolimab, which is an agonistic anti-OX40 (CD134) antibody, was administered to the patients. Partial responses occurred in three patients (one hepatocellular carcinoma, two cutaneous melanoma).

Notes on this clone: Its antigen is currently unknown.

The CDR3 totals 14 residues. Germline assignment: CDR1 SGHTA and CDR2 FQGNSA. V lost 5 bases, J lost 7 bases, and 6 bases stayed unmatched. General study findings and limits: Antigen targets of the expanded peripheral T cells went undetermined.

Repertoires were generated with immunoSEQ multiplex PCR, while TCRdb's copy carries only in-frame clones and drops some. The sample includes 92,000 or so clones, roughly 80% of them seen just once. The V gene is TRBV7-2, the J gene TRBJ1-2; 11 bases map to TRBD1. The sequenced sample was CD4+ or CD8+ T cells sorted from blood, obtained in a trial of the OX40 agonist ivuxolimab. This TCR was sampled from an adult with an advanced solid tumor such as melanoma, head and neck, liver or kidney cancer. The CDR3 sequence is CASSPPGQGGGYTF. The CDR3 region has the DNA TGTGCCAGCAGCCCACCGGGACAGGGGGGTGGCTACACCTTC. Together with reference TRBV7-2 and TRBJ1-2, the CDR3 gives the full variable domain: GAGVSQSPSNKVTEKGKDVELRCDPISGHTALYWYRQSLGQGLEFLIYFQGNSAPDKSGLPSDRFSAERTGGSVSTLTIQRTQQEDSAVYLCASSPPGQGGGYTFGSGTRLTVV.